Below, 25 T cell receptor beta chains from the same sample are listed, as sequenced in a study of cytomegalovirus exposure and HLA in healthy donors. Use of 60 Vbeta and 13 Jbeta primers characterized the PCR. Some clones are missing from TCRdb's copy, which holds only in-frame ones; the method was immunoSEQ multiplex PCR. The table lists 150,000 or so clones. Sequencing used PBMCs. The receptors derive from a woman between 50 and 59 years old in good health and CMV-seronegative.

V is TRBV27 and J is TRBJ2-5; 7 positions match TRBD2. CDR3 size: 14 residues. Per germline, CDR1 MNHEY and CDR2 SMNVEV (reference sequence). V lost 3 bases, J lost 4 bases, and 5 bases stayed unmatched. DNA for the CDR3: TGTGCCAGCAGTTTCGGGGGGAGGGGAGAGACCCAGTACTTC. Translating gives CASSFGGRGETQYF.

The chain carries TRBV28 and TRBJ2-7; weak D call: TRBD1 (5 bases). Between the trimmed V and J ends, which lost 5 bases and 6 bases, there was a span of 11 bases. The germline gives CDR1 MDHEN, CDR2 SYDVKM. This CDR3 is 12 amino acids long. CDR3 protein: CASSPTGREQYF. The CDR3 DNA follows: TGTGCCAGCAGTCCTACAGGACGCGAGCAGTACTTC.

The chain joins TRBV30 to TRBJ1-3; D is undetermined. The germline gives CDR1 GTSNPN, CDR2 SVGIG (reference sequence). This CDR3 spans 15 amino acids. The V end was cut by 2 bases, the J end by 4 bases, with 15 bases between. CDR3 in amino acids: CAWSLGRTGGNTIYF. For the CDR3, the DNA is TGTGCCTGGAGTCTCGGGAGGACGGGAGGAAACACCATATATTTT. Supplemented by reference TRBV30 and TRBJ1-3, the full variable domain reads SQTIHQWPATLVQPVGSPLSLECTVEGTSNPNLYWYRQAAGRGLQLLFYSVGIGQISSEVPQNLSASRPQDRQFILSSKKLLLSDSGFYLCAWSLGRTGGNTIYFGEGSWLTVV.

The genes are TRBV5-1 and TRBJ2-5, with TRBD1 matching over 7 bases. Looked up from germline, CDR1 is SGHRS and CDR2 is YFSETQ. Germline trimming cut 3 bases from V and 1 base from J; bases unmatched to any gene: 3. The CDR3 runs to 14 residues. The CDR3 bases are TGCGCCAGCAGCTCACAGGGGCTCCAAGAGACCCAGTACTTC. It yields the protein CASSSQGLQETQYF.

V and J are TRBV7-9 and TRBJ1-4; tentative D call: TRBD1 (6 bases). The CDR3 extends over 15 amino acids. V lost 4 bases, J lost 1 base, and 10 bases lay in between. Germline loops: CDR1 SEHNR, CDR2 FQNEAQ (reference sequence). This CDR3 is CASSSIGGTNEKLFF. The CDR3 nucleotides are TGTGCCAGCAGCTCAATAGGGGGAACTAATGAAAAACTGTTTTTT.

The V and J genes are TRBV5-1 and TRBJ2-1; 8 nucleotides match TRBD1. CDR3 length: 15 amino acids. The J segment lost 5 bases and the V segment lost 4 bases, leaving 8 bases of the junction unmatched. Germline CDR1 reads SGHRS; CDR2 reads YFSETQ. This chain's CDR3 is CASSGGQGRDNEQFF. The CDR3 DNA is TGCGCCAGCAGCGGCGGACAGGGAAGAGACAATGAGCAGTTCTTC.

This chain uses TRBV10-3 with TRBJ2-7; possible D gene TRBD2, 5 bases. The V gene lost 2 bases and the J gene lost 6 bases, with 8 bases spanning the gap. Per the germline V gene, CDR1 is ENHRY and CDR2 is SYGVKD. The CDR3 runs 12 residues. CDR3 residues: CAISETSGEQYF. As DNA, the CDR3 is TGTGCCATCAGTGAGACTAGTGGCGAGCAGTACTTC.

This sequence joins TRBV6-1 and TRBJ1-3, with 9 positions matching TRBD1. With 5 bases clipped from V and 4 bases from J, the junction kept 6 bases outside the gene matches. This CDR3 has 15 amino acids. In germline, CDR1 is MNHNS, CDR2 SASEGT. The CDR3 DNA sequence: TGTGCCAGCAGTAACACAGGGGGCAGAGGAAACACCATATATTTT. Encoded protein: CASSNTGGRGNTIYF.

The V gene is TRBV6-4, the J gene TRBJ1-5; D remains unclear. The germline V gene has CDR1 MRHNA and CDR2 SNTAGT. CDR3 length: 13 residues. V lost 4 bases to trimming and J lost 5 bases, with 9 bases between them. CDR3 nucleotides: TGTGCCAGCAGTGCGGGTCCATATCAGCCCCAGCATTTT. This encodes CASSAGPYQPQHF.

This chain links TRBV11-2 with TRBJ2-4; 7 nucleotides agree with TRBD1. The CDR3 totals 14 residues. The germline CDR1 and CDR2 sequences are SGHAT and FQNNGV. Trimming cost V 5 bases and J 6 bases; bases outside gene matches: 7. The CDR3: CASSSRDSRNIQYF. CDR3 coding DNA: TGTGCCAGCAGCAGCCGGGACAGTAGAAACATTCAGTACTTC.

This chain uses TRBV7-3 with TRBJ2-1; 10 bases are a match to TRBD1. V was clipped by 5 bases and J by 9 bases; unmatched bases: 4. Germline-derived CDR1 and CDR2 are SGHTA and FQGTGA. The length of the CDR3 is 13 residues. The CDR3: CASSRQGAVEQFF. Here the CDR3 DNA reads TGTGCCAGCAGCCGACAGGGGGCGGTTGAGCAGTTCTTC.

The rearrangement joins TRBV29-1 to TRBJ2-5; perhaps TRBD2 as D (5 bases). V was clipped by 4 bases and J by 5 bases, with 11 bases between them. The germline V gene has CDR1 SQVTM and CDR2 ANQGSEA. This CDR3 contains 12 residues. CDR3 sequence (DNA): TGCAGCGTTGGTGCCGGGGATGAGACCCAGTACTTC. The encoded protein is CSVGAGDETQYF.

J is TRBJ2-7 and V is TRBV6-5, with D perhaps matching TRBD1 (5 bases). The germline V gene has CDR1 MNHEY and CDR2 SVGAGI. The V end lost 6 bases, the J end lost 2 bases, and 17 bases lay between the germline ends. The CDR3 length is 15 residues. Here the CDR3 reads CASSRPQQGPYEQYF. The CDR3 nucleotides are TGTGCCAGCAGCCGCCCCCAGCAGGGCCCCTACGAGCAGTACTTC.

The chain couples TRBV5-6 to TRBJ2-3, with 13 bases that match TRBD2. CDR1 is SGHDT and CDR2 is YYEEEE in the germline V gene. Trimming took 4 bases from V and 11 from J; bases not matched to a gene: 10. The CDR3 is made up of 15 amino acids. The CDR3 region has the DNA TGTGCCAGCAGCCTAACTAGCGGGGGGGGTCAGGAGCAGTATTTT. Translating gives CASSLTSGGGQEQYF. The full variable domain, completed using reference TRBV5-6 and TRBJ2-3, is DAGVTQSPTHLIKTRGQQVTLRCSPKSGHDTVSWYQQALGQGPQFIFQYYEEEERQRGNFPDRFSGHQFPNYSSELNVNALLLGDSALYLCASSLTSGGGQEQYFGPGTRLTVL.

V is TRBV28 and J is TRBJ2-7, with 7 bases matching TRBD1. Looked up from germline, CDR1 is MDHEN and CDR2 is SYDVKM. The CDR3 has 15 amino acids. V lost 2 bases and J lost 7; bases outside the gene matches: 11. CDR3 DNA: TGTGCCAGCAGTTTACGGTCAGGGGGTTTGGGGGAGCAGTACTTC. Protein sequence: CASSLRSGGLGEQYF.

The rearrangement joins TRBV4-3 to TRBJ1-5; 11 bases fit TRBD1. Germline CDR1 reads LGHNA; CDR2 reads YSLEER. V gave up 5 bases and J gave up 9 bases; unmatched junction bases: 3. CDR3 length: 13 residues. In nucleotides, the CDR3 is TGCGCCAGCAGCGTCGGACAGGGGGCGCCCCAGCATTTT. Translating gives CASSVGQGAPQHF.

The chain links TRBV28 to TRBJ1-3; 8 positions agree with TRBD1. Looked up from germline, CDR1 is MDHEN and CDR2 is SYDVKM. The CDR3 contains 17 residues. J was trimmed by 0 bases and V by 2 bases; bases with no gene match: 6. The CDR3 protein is CASSLIIGQGSGNTIYF. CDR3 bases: TGTGCCAGCAGTTTAATCATCGGACAGGGCTCTGGAAACACCATATATTTT.

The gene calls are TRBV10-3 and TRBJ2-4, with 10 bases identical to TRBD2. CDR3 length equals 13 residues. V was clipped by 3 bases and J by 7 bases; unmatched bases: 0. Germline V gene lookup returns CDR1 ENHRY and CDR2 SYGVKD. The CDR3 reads CAISELAGNIQYF. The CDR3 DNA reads TGTGCCATCAGTGAACTAGCGGGGAACATTCAGTACTTC.

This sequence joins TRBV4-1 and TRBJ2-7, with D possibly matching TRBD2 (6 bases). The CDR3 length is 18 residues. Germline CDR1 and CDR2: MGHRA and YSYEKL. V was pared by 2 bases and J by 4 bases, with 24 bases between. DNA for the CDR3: TGCGCCAGCAGCCAAAGGAGCAGGTGGCCAAGGGAGGCATACGAGCAGTACTTC. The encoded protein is CASSQRSRWPREAYEQYF.

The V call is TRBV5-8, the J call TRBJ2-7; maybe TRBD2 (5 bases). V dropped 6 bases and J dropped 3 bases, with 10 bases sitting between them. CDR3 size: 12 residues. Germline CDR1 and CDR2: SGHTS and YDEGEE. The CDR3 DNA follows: TGTGCCAGCAACCCCGGGATCTACGAGCAGTACTTC. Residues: CASNPGIYEQYF.

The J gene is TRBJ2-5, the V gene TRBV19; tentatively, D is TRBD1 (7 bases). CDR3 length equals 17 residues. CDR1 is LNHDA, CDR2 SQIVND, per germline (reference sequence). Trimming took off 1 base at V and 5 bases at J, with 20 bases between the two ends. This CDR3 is CASSIGRRGTFLETQYF. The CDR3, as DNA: TGTGCCAGTAGTATAGGCCGCAGGGGGACTTTCTTGGAGACCCAGTACTTC.

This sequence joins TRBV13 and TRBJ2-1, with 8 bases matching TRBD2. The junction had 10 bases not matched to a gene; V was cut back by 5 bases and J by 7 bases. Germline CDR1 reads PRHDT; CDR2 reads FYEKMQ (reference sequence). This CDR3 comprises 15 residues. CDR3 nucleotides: TGTGCCAGCAGCCCAAGCGGGAGAGGGGGAAATGAGCAGTTCTTC. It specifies CASSPSGRGGNEQFF. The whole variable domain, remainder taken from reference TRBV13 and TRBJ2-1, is AAGVIQSPRHLIKEKRETATLKCYPIPRHDTVYWYQQGPGQDPQFLISFYEKMQSDKGSIPDRFSAQQFSDYHSELNMSSLELGDSALYFCASSPSGRGGNEQFFGPGTRLTVL.

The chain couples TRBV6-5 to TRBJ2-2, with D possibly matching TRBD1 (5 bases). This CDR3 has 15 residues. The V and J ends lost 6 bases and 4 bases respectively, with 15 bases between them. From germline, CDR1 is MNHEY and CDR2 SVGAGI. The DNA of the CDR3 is TGTGCCAGCAGACCCACAGGCGTAAGCACCGGGGAGCTGTTTTTT. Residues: CASRPTGVSTGELFF.

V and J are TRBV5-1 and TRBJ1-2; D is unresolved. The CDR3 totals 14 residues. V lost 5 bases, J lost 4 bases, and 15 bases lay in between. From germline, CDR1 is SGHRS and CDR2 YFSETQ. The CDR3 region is CASRAGMGSYGYTF. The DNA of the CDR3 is TGCGCCAGCAGAGCCGGGATGGGGTCCTATGGCTACACCTTC. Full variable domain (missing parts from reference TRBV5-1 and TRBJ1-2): KAGVTQTPRYLIKTRGQQVTLSCSPISGHRSVSWYQQTPGQGLQFLFEYFSETQRNKGNFPGRFSGRQFSNSRSEMNVSTLELGDSALYLCASRAGMGSYGYTFGSGTRLTVV.

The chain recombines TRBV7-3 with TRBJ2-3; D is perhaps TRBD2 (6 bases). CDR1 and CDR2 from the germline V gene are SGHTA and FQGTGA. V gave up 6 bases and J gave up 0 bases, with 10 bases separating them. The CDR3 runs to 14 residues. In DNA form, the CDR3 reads TGTGCCAGCAGTCACGGGACTAGCACAGATACGCAGTATTTT. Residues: CASSHGTSTDTQYF.